This TCR beta chain was recorded in a study of blood T cells in healthy people across ages. A J-beta primer mix and a sample-barcoded 5' primer were used in a second PCR of roughly 6 to 12 cycles. In TCRdb, the 5' RACE reads were re-called with MiXCR into one record per CDR3 protein. The data contain some 760,000 distinct CDR3 sequences, approximately 25% of them seen just once; the ten biggest clones take up approximately 3.7%. The CDR3 runs 16 residues. J lost 5 bases, V lost 4 bases, and 3 bases had no gene match. Germline assignment: CDR1 MDHEN and CDR2 SYDVKM. These same data were also listed under a study on T cells of mothers and their children.

The origin of this receptor is a boy younger than 18 in good health. Source material: blood. This sequence joins TRBV28 and TRBJ2-1; 15 bases map to TRBD2. This chain's CDR3 is CASSSRTSGRDNEQFF. The CDR3 DNA sequence: TGTGCCAGCAGTTCTCGGACTAGCGGGAGGGACAATGAGCAGTTCTTC.